The sequence of this TCR beta chain was determined in a study of T cell repertoires in aging, cancer and after chemotherapy. About the research overall: Pre- and post-chemotherapy samples were paired from chronic lymphocytic leukemia patients treated with fludarabine- or bendamustine-based regimens. General study results and limits: Healthy donors lost TCR diversity with age mainly through richness, cancer patients through richness and evenness. Compared with age-matched healthy donors, untreated hematological or solid cancer patients showed higher blood TCR clonality. These repertoire data do not allow conclusions about immunological memory after chemotherapy.

Trimming took 5 bases from V and 0 from J, leaving 19 bases between them. The CDR3 has 17 residues. Germline-derived CDR1 and CDR2 are MNHEY and SVGAGI. TRB rearrangements spanning V, D and J were amplified using mixed TRB-A/B primers. A single record per CDR3 protein comes from TCRdb applying MiXCR to the multiplex PCR reads. The table includes more than 6,500 distinct CDR3 sequences, over 20% detected once. In the case of this clonotype: Its antigen is as yet unknown.

TCR beta rearrangements were amplified from peripheral blood genomic DNA. The sequenced sample consisted of blood. The sequence derives from a human donor with a blood cancer. This chain joins TRBV6-5 and TRBJ1-2, with D unresolved. CDR3: CASSESAAASANYGYTF. The CDR3 coding sequence is TGTGCCAGCAGTGAGTCTGCGGCAGCCTCAGCTAACTATGGCTACACCTTC.